This T cell receptor beta chain comes out of a study of T cell responses to AZD1222 COVID-19 vaccine. Study-level findings and limits: Donors in the cohort were predominantly white British and more often female, and clonal diversity was possibly underestimated.

About this clone itself: The antigen is not known.

Clones were sequenced by immunoSEQ multiplex PCR, and TCRdb holds only the in-frame ones, with some missing. The table records some 150,000 clones, approximately 87% of them present only once. The germline V gene encodes CDR1 GTSNPN and CDR2 SVGIG (reference sequence). V lost 6 bases and J 7 bases, leaving 19 bases between the germline ends. The CDR3 covers 15 residues. The rearrangement uses TRBV30 and TRBJ1-6; D possibly corresponds to TRBD1 (6 bases). Sequenced material: peripheral blood, taken 28 days after the second AZD1222 dose. The TCR comes from an adult who received the AZD1222 COVID-19 vaccine. The CDR3 sequence: CACSLGAKGNSPLHF. In DNA, the CDR3 is TGTGCCTGCTCCTTGGGGGCGAAGGGGAATTCACCCCTCCACTTT.